This TCR beta chain was captured by sequencing in a study of blood T cell repertoires in COVID-19. For the study at large: Donors in the United States, Italy and Spain gave samples during acute or convalescent COVID-19. T cells, B-cell-depleted T cells, or PBMCs provided the cDNA or gDNA that served as material.

TCRdb's table, derived via immunoSEQ multiplex PCR, lists solely in-frame clones and lacks some. The sample lists 75,000 to 90,000 clones; around 86% were seen once. This clone showed up just once. The sequence was collected from a man aged 50 to 59 with active or convalescent COVID-19. The sequencing sample was made of peripheral blood.

CDR3 DNA: TGTGCCAGCTCACCACCGTTGCGGGGGGGGAATGAGCAGTTCTTC. Protein sequence: CASSPPLRGGNEQFF. The chain joins TRBV18 to TRBJ2-1; 9 nucleotides match TRBD2. This CDR3 contains 15 residues. From germline, CDR1 is KGHSH and CDR2 LQKENI. V was clipped by 0 bases and J by 7 bases; unmatched bases: 4.